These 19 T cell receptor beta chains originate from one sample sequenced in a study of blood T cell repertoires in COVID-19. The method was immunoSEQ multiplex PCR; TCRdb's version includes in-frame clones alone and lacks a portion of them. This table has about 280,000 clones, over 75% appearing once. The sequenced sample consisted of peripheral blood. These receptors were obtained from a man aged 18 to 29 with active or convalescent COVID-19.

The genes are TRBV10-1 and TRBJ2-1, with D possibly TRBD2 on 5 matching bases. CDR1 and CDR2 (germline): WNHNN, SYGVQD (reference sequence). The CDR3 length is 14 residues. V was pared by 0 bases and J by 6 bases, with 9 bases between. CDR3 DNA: TGCGCCAGCAGTGAGTCGAGGGATGGCAATGAGCAGTTCTTC. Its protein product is CASSESRDGNEQFF.

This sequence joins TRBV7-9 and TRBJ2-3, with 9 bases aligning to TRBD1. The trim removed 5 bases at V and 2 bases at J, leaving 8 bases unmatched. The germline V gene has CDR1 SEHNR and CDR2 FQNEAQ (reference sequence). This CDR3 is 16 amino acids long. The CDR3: CASSRFTGGHTDTQYF. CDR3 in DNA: TGTGCCAGCAGCCGTTTCACAGGGGGCCACACAGATACGCAGTATTTT.

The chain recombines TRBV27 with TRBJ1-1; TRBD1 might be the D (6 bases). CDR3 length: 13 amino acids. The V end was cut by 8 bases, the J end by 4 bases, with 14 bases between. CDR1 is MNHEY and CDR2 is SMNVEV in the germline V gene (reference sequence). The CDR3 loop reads CASAAGAVTEAFF. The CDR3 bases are TGTGCCAGCGCCGCAGGGGCGGTCACTGAAGCTTTCTTT.

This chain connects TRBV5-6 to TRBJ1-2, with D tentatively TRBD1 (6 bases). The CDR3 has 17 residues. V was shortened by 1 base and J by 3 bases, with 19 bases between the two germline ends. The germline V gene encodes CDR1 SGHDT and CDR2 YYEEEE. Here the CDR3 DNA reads TGTGCCAGCAGCTTGACTGGGACACCGTTGGTGGACTATGGCTACACCTTC. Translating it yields CASSLTGTPLVDYGYTF.

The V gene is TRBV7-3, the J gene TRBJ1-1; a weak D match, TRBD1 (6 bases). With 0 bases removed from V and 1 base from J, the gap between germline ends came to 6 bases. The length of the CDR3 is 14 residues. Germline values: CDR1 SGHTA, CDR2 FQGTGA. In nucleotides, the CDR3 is TGTGCCAGCAGCTTAACGGGACAGAACACTGAAGCTTTCTTT. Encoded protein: CASSLTGQNTEAFF.

The CDR3 DNA follows: TGCGCCAGCAGCTTGGGGCCGAATCAGCCCCAGCATTTT. Encoded protein: CASSLGPNQPQHF. The chain carries TRBV5-1 and TRBJ1-5; D gene uncertain. V shed 0 bases and J shed 4 bases, with 5 bases lying between them. CDR1 is SGHRS, CDR2 YFSETQ, per germline. The CDR3 has 13 amino acids.

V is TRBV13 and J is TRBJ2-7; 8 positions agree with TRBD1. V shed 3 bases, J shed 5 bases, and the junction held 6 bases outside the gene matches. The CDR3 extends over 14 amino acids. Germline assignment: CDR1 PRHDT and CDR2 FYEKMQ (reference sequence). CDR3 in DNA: TGTGCCAGCAGCTTTTTGACAGGGGTGAACGAGCAGTACTTC. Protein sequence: CASSFLTGVNEQYF.

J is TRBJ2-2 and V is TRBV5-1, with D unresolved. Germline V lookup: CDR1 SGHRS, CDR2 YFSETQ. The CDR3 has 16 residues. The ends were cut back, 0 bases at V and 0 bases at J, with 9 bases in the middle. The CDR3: CASSLGYRANTGELFF. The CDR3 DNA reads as TGCGCCAGCAGCTTGGGCTACAGAGCGAACACCGGGGAGCTGTTTTTT.

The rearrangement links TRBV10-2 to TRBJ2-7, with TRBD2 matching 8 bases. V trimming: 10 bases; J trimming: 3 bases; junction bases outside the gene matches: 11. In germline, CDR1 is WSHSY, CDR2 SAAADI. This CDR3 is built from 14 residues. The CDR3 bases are TGCGCCACCAACCCGGGGGGGCGCTTCTACGAGCAGTACTTC. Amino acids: CATNPGGRFYEQYF.

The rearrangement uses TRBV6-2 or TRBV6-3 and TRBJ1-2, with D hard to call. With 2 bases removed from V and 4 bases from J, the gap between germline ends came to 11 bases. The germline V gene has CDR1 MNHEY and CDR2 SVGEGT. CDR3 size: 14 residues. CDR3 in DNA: TGTGCCAGCAGTTACCCGGGGAGGAGCTATGGCTACACCTTC. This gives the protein CASSYPGRSYGYTF.

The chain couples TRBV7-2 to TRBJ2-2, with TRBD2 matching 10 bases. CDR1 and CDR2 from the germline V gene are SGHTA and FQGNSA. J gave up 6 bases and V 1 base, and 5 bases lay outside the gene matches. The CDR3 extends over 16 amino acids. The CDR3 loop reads CASSLGSGGASGELFF. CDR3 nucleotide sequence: TGTGCCAGCAGCTTAGGCAGCGGGGGGGCCTCCGGGGAGCTGTTTTTT.

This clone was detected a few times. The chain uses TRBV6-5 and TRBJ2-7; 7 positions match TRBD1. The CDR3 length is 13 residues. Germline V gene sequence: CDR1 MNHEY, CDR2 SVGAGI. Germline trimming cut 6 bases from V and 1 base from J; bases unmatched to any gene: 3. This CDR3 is CASRSQGSYEQYF. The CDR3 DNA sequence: TGTGCCAGCAGATCACAGGGGTCCTACGAGCAGTACTTC.

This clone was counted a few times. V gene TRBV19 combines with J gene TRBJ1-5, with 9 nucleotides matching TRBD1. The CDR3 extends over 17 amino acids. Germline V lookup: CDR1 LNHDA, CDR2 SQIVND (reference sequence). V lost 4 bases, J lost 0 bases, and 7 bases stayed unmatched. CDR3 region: CASSRQGGRGSNQPQHF. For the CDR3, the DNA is TGTGCCAGTAGTAGACAGGGGGGTCGAGGTAGCAATCAGCCCCAGCATTTT.

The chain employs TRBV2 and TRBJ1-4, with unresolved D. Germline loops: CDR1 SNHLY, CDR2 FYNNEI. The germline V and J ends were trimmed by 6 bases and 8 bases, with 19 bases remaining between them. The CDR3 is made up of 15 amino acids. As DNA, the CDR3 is TGTGCCAGCAGAGAATTGCCGGGTTCGAGGGAAAAACTGTTTTTT. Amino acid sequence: CASRELPGSREKLFF.

For the CDR3, the DNA is TGTGCCAGTAAAGCGGGGGGGCCCTGGGATACGCAGTATTTT. Residues: CASKAGGPWDTQYF. The chain carries TRBV6-5 and TRBJ2-3; 10 positions agree with TRBD2. Germline assignment: CDR1 MNHEY and CDR2 SVGAGI. This CDR3 is built from 14 residues. With V trimmed by 9 bases and J by 6 bases, 9 bases remained unmatched.

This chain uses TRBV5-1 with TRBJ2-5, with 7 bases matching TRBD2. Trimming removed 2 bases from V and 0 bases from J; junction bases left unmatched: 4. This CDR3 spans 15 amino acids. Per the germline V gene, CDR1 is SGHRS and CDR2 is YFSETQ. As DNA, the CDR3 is TGCGCCAGCAGCTTAGGACGGGGGGACCAAGAGACCCAGTACTTC. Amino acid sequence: CASSLGRGDQETQYF.

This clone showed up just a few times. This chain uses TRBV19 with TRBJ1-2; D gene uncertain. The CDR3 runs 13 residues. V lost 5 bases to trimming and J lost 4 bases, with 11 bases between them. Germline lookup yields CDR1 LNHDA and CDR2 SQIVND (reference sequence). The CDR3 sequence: CASSSLRAYGYTF. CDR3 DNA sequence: TGTGCCAGTAGTTCCCTCCGCGCCTATGGCTACACCTTC.

The chain's CDR3 is CASRGIPGGSTDTQYF. In nucleotides, the CDR3 is TGCGCCAGCAGGGGAATACCGGGCGGGAGCACAGATACGCAGTATTTT. J is TRBJ2-3 and V is TRBV4-1; weak D call: TRBD2 (5 bases). Germline V gene sequence: CDR1 MGHRA, CDR2 YSYEKL. The CDR3 is 16 residues long. Deletions cut 6 bases from V and 0 bases from J, with 16 bases between.

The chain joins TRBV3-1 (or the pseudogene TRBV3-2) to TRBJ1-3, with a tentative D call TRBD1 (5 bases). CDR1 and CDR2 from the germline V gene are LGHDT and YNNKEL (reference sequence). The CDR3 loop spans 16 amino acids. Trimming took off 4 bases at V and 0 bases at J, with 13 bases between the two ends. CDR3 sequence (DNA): TGTGCCAGCAGCCTAACCGGGACTCTCTCTGGAAACACCATATATTTT. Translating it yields CASSLTGTLSGNTIYF.